The entry below describes one T cell receptor (beta chain). Template material for amplifying TCR beta CDR3 regions consisted of RNA transcripts. The HTBI primer set was used in a first-round RT-PCR of the TCR CDR3. TCRdb recomputed calls from the multiplex PCR reads with MiXCR, one row per CDR3 protein. The top ten hold approximately 48% of the sample, which has 560,000 or so distinct CDR3 sequences, about 20% seen once. The source of the sample is a study of T cells in Graves' hyperthyroidism and ophthalmopathy. From germline, CDR1 is SNHLY and CDR2 FYNNEI. Trimming removed 3 bases from V and 7 bases from J, with 12 bases in between. The CDR3 loop spans 13 amino acids.

This TCR derives from a man between 35 and 55 years old with Graves' ophthalmopathy. Sequenced: blood. This rearrangement joins TRBV2 to TRBJ1-1; D might be TRBD1 (5 bases). The CDR3 nucleotides read TGTGCCAGCAGTGATAGGAGGGGCGGTGAAGCTTTCTTT. It is translated as CASSDRRGGEAFF.